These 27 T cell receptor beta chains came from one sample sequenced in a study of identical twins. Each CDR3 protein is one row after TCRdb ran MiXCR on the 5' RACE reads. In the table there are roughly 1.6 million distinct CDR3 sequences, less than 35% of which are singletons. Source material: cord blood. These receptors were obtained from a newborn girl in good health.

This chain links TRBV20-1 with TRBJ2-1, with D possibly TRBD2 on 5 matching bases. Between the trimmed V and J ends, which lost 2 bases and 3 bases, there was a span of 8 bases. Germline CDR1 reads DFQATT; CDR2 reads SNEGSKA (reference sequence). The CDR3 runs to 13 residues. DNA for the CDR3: TGCAGTGCTAGACTAGCCCACTACAATGAGCAGTTCTTC. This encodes CSARLAHYNEQFF.

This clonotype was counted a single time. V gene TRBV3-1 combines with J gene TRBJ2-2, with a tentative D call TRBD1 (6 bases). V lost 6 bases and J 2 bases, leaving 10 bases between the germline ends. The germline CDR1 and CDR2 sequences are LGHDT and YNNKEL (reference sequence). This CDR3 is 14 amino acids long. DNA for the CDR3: TGTGCCAGCAGACCAGGGGCTAACACCGGGGAGCTGTTTTTT. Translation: CASRPGANTGELFF.

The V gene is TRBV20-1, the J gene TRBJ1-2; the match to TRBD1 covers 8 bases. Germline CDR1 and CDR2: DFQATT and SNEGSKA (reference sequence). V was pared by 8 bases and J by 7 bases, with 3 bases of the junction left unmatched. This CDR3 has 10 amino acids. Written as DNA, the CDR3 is TGCAGTCTCAGGGGGCTTGGCTACACCTTC. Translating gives CSLRGLGYTF.

This chain's CDR3 is CASSSHLSSNEQFF. CDR3 in DNA: TGTGCCAGCAGCTCCCACCTGTCTTCCAATGAGCAGTTCTTC. The V call is TRBV11-2, the J call TRBJ2-1; D is uncertain. The V end was cut by 4 bases, the J end by 6 bases, with 13 bases between. CDR3 size: 14 residues. The V gene's germline CDR1 is SGHAT and CDR2 FQNNGV.

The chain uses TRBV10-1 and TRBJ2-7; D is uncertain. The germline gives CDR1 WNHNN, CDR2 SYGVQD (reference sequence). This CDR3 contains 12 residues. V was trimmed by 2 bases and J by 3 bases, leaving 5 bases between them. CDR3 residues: CASSELNYEQYF. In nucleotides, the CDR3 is TGCGCCAGCAGTGAGCTGAACTACGAGCAGTACTTC.

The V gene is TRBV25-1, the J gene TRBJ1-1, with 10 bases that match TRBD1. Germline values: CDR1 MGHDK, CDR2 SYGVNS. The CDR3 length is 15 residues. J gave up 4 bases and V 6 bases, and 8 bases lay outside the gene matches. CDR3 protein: CASRWTGGLGTEAFF. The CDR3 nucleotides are TGTGCCAGCAGGTGGACAGGGGGTTTGGGCACTGAAGCTTTCTTT.

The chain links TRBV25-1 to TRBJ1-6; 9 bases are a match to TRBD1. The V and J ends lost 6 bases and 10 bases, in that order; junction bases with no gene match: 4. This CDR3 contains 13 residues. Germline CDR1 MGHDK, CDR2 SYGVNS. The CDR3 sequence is CASRQGAESPLHF. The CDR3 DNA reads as TGTGCCAGCAGACAGGGGGCGGAATCACCCCTCCACTTT.

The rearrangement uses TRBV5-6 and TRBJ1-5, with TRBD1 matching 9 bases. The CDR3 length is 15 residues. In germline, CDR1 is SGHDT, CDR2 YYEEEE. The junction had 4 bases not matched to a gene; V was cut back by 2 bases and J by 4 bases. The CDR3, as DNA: TGTGCCAGCAGCTTATACAGGGGGCTTAATCAGCCCCAGCATTTT. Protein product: CASSLYRGLNQPQHF.

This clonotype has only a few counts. This chain's CDR3 is CSASLDRGEKLFF. DNA for the CDR3: TGCAGTGCTAGTCTGGACAGGGGAGAAAAACTGTTTTTT. The rearrangement uses TRBV20-1 and TRBJ1-4, with TRBD1 identical over 9 bases. Germline CDR1 reads DFQATT; CDR2 reads SNEGSKA (reference sequence). Trimming cost V 3 bases and J 8 bases; bases outside gene matches: 4. The CDR3 has 13 amino acids.

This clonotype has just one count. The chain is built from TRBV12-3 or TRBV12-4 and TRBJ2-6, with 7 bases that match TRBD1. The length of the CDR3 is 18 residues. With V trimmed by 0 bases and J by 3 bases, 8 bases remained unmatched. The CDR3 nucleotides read TGTGCCAGCAGTTTAGCGTATCAGACAGGGTATGGGGCCAACGTCCTGACTTTC. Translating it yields CASSLAYQTGYGANVLTF.

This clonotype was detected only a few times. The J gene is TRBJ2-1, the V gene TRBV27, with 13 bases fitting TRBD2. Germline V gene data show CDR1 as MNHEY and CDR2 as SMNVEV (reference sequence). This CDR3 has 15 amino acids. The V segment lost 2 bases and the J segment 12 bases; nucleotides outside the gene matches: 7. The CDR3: CASSLGTSGMEGQFF. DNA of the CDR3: TGTGCCAGCAGTTTAGGGACTAGCGGGATGGAGGGGCAGTTCTTC.

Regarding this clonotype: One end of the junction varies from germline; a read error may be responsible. For the CDR3, the DNA is TGTGCCGGCAGCCGCAATCGGGGACGGGGTTCCTACTATGGCTACACCTTC. Translation gives CAGSRNRGRGSYYGYTF. The chain is built from TRBV6-1 and TRBJ1-2, with a weak D call TRBD1 (5 bases). Germline V gene lookup returns CDR1 MNHNS and CDR2 SASEGT. The CDR3 has 17 amino acids.

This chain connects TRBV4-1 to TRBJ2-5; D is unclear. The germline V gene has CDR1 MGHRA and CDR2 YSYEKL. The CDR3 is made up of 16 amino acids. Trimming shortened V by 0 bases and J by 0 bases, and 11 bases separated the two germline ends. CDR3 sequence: CASSQDDPSYQETQYF. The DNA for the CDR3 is TGCGCCAGCAGCCAAGATGACCCTAGTTACCAAGAGACCCAGTACTTC.

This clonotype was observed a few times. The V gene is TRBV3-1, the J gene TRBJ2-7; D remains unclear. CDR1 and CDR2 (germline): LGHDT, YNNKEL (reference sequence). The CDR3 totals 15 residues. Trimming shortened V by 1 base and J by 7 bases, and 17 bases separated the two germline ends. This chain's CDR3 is CASSQGFVGRREQYF. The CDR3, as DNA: TGTGCCAGCAGCCAAGGATTCGTGGGCCGGCGAGAGCAGTACTTC.

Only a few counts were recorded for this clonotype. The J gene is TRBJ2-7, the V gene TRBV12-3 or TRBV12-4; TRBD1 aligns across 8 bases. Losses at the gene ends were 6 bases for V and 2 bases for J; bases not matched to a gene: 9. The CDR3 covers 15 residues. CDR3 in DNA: TGTGCCAGCAGGCCAGGGACAGGCAATCCCTACGAGCAGTACTTC. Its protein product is CASRPGTGNPYEQYF.

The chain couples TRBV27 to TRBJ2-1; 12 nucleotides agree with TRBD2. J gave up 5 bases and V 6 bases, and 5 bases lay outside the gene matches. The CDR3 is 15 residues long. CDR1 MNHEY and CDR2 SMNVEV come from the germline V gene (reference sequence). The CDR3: CASRGLAGGDNEQFF. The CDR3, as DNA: TGTGCCAGCAGGGGTCTAGCGGGGGGGGACAATGAGCAGTTCTTC.

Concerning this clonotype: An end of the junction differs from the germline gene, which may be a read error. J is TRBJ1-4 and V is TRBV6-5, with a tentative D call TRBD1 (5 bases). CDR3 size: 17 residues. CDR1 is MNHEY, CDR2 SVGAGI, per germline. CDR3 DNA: TGTGCCAGCAGTTACGGAAGGGGCCCCGCAACTAATGGAAAACTGTTTTTT. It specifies CASSYGRGPATNGKLFF.

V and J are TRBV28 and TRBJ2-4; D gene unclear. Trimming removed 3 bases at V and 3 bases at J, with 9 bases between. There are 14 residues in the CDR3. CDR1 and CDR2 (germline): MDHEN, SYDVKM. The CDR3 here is CASSLVAVKNIQYF. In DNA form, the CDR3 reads TGTGCCAGCAGTTTGGTCGCGGTCAAAAACATTCAGTACTTC.

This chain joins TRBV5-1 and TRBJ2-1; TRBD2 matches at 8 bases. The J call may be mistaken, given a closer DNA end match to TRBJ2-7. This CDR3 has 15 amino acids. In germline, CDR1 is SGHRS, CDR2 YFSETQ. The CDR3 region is CASSWEGLVYNEQYF. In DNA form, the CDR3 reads TGCGCCAGCAGCTGGGAGGGACTAGTCTACAATGAGCAGTACTTC.

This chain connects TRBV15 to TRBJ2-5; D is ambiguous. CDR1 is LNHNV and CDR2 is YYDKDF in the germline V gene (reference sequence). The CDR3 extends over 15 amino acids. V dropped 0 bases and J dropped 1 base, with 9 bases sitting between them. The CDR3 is CATSRDPTAQETQYF. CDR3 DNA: TGTGCCACCAGCAGAGATCCAACTGCCCAAGAGACCCAGTACTTC.

The chain's CDR3 is CASSLGTQGNQPQHF. CDR3 nucleotide sequence: TGCGCCAGCAGCTTGGGAACGCAGGGGAACCAGCCCCAGCATTTT. This chain joins TRBV5-1 and TRBJ1-5; TRBD1 is a possible D gene (6 bases). The CDR3 runs 15 residues. The V and J ends lost 0 bases and 7 bases respectively, with 14 bases between them. Germline CDR1 is SGHRS and CDR2 is YFSETQ.

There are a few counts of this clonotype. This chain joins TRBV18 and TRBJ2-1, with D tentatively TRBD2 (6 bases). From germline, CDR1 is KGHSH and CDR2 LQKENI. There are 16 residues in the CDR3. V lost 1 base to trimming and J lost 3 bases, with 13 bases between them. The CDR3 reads CASSPRETRVYNEQFF. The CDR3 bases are TGTGCCAGCTCACCACGTGAGACTAGGGTCTACAATGAGCAGTTCTTC.

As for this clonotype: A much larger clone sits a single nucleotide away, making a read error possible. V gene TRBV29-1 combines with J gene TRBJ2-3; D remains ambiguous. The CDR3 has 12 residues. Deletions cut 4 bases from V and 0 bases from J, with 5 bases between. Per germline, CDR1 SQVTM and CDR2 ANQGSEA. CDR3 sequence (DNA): TGCAGCGTTGCTAACAGCACAGATACGCAGTATTTT. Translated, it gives CSVANSTDTQYF.

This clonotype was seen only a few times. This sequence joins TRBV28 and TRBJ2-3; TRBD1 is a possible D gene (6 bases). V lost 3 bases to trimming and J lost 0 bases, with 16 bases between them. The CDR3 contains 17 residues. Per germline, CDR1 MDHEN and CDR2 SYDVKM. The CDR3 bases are TGTGCCAGCAGTTTCCGGGCTTATCAGGGGAGCACAGATACGCAGTATTTT. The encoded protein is CASSFRAYQGSTDTQYF.

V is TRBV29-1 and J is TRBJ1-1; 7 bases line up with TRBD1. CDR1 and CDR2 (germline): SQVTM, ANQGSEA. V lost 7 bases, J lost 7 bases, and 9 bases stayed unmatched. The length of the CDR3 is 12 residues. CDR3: CSGGQSPVEAFF. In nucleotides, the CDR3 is TGCAGCGGGGGACAGAGCCCCGTTGAAGCTTTCTTT.

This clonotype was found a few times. CDR3 amino acids: CASSLAAGSNTEAFF. The CDR3 DNA reads TGTGCCAGCAGCTTAGCGGCAGGGTCGAACACTGAAGCTTTCTTT. The V gene is TRBV7-2, the J gene TRBJ1-1; D may be TRBD1 (5 bases). Germline V gives CDR1 SGHTA, CDR2 FQGNSA. V shed 0 bases and J shed 1 base, with 9 bases lying between them. This CDR3 has 15 residues.

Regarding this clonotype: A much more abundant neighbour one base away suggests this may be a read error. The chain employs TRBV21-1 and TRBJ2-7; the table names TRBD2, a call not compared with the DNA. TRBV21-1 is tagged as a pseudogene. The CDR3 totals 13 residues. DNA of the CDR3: TGTGCCAGCAGCAAACTAGCGGCCTACGAGCAGTACTTC. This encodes CASSKLAAYEQYF.